These T cell receptor beta chains were read from a single sample in a study of blood T cell repertoires in COVID-19. Sequencing used immunoSEQ multiplex PCR; TCRdb keeps in-frame clones, though not all of them. The sample holds more than 75,000 clones, 87% seen once. The specimen was peripheral blood. Source of these receptors: a man younger than 45 with acute or convalescent COVID-19. Both conserved end residues are part of each CDR3. Each record gives: clone size, V gene, D gene, J gene, CDR3 DNA, CDR3 protein. A D gene is named only where the DNA matches it firmly. For some rows the clone size is stated as once, few or many, or as a class when expanded; others skip it.

once	TRBV4-2	TRBD2	TRBJ2-2	TGTGCCAGCAGCCAACTAGCGGGAGGGCCCGGGGAGCTGTTTTTT	CASSQLAGGPGELFF
.	TRBV6-5	TRBD1	TRBJ1-1	TGTGCCAGCAGTAAGCGGACAGGGTCTACTGAAGCTTTCTTT	CASSKRTGSTEAFF
.	TRBV7-9	.	TRBJ2-1	TGTGCCAGCAGCGCAGAAGGGTCAAGGGGTCGCAATGAGCAGTTCTTC	CASSAEGSRGRNEQFF
.	TRBV14	TRBD1	TRBJ1-1	TGTGCCAGCAGCTCCGACAGGGGCACTGAAGCTTTCTTT	CASSSDRGTEAFF
.	TRBV28	.	TRBJ2-1	TGTGCCAGCAGCCCTGCCACAGGGCATCCGTTCTTC	CASSPATGHPFF
.	TRBV28	.	TRBJ2-3	TGTGCCAGCAGTTTACAGGGCACAGATACGCAGTATTTT	CASSLQGTDTQYF
.	TRBV9	.	TRBJ2-1	TGTGCCAGCAGCGTAAACGAGTGGGGCGGTGAGCAGTTCTTC	CASSVNEWGGEQFF
.	TRBV5-1	TRBD1	TRBJ2-1	TGCGCCAGCAGCCAAGGGACAGTTACTTACAATGAGCAGTTCTTC	CASSQGTVTYNEQFF
.	TRBV15	TRBD1	TRBJ1-5	TGTGCCACCAGCGGCCGGGACAGAAGTTTCAATCAGCCCCAGCATTTT	CATSGRDRSFNQPQHF
.	TRBV12-3/TRBV12-4	.	TRBJ2-4	TGTGCCAGCAGTCGCCGCGGCCCACCTAACTTC	CASSRRGPPNF
.	TRBV5-6	TRBD2	TRBJ2-3	TGTGCCAGCAGCTTGGCGGGAGGGGATTCAGATACGCAGTATTTT	CASSLAGGDSDTQYF
once	TRBV5-1	.	TRBJ1-2	TGCGCCAGCAGCTTGGCCCTCAGGGGCAGCTATGGCTACACCTTC	CASSLALRGSYGYTF
.	TRBV9	TRBD2	TRBJ2-1	TGTGCCAGCAGCGGAGGGGGGACTAGCGGGAAAGTCTATTCGACCTACAATGAGCAGTTCTTC	CASSGGGTSGKVYSTYNEQFF
.	TRBV5-1	.	TRBJ1-4	TGCGCCAGCAGCTTAGCACCAAGGGGCGGCGAAAAACTGTTTTTT	CASSLAPRGGEKLFF
.	TRBV30	.	TRBJ2-1	TGTGCCTGGAGGAGACTAGGAGGTTTGAATGAGCAGTTCTTC	CAWRRLGGLNEQFF
.	TRBV29-1	TRBD1	TRBJ2-3	TGCAGCGACTCGACAGGGGTCACAGATACGCAGTATTTT	CSDSTGVTDTQYF
.	TRBV10-2	.	TRBJ1-3	TGCGCCAGCACTGGCGGCAACTCTGGAAACACCATATATTTT	CASTGGNSGNTIYF
.	TRBV7-9	.	TRBJ2-4	TGTGCCAGTGCTAGGCTAGACGAAAACATTCAGTACTTC	CASARLDENIQYF
few	TRBV11-2	.	TRBJ1-1	TGTGCCAGCAGCTTCTCAGGGGTGAACACTGAAGCTTTCTTT	CASSFSGVNTEAFF
.	TRBV2	TRBD1	TRBJ1-1	TGTGCCAGCATCCGGACAGGGAAGATGGTAGTGAACACTGAAGCTTTCTTT	CASIRTGKMVVNTEAFF
.	TRBV5-4	TRBD1	TRBJ2-7	TGTGCCAGCAGCCGACGGGACAGCTCCTACGAGCAGTACTTC	CASSRRDSSYEQYF
.	TRBV7-2	.	TRBJ2-7	TGTGCCAGCAGCTTGGACAGCGGGACCTACGAGCAGTACTTC	CASSLDSGTYEQYF
.	TRBV5-1	TRBD1	TRBJ2-6	TGCGCCAGCAAACATCAGGGGGCGGTGTCTGGGGCCAACGTCCTGACTTTC	CASKHQGAVSGANVLTF
.	TRBV4-1	TRBD1	TRBJ2-5	TGCGCCAGCAGCCAAGAGGGACAGCCAGAGACCCAGTACTTC	CASSQEGQPETQYF
.	TRBV28	.	TRBJ1-2	TGTGCCAGCCTAGGGGGTTTCTATGGCTACACCTTC	CASLGGFYGYTF
.	TRBV9	TRBD2	TRBJ2-3	TGTGCCAGCAATTCGGGAGGACGACAAAGCACAGATACGCAGTATTTT	CASNSGGRQSTDTQYF